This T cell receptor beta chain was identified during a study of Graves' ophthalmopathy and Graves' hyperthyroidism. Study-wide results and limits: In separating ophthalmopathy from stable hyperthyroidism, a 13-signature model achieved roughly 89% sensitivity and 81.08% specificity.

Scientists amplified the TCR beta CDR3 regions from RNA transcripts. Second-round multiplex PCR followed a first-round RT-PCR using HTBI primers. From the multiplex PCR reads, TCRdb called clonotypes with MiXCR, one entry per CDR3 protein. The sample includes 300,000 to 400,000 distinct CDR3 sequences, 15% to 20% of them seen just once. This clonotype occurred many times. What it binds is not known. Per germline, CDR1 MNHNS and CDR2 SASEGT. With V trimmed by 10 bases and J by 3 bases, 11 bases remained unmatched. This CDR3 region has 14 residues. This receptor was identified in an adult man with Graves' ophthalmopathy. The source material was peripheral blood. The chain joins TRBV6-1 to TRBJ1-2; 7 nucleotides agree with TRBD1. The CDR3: CANRRPGGDYGYTF. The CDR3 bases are TGTGCCAACAGACGGCCAGGGGGAGACTATGGCTACACCTTC.